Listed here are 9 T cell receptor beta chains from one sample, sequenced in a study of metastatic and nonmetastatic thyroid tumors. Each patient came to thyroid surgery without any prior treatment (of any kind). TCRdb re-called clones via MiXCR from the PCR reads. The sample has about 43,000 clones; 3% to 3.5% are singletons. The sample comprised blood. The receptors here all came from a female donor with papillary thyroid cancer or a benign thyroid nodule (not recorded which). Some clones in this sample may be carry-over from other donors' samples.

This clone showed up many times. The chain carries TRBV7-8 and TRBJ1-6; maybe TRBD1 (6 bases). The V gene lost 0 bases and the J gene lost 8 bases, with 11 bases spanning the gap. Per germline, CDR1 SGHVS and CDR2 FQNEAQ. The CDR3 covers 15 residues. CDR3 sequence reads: CASSLAGQGYSPLHF. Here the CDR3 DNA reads TGTGCCAGCAGCTTAGCGGGTCAGGGGTATTCACCCCTCCACTTT. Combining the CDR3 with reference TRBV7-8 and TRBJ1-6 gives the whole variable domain GAGVSQSPRYKVAKRGQDVALRCDPISGHVSLFWYQQALGQGPEFLTYFQNEAQLDKSGLPSDRFFAERPEGSVSTLKIQRTQQEDSAVYLCASSLAGQGYSPLHFGNGTRLTVT.

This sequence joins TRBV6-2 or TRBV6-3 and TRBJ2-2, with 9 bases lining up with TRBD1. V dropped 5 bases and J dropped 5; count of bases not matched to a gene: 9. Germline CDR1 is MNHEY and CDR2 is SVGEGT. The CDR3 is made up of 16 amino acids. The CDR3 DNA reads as TGTGCCAGCAGTCAAACAGGGGGCGGAGGAACCGGGGAGCTGTTTTTT. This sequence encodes CASSQTGGGGTGELFF.

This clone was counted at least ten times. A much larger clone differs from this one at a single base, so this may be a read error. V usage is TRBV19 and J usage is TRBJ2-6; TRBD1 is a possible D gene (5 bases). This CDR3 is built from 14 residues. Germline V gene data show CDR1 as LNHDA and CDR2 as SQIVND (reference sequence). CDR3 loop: CASRPGSGASVLTF. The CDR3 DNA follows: TGTGCCAGTCGCCCAGGCTCTGGGGCCAGCGTCCTGACTTTC.

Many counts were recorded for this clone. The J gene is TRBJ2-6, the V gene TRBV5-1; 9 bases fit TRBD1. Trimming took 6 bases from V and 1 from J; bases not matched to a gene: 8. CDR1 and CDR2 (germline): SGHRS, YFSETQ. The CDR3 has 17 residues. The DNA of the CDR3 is TGCGCCAGCACCTCCCGGGACAGGGTTTCTGGGGCCAACGTCCTGACTTTC. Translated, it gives CASTSRDRVSGANVLTF.

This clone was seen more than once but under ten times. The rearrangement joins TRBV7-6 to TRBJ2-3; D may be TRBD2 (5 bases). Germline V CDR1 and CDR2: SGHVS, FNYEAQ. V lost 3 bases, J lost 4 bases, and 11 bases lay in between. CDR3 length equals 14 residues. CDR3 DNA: TGTGCCAGCAGCTTGGAGAGGGCCGCAGATACGCAGTATTTT. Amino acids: CASSLERAADTQYF.

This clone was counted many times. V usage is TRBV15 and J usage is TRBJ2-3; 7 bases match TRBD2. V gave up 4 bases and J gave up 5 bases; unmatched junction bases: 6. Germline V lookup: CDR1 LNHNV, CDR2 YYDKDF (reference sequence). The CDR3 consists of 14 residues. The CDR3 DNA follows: TGTGCCACCAGCATAGCGGGCCCAAAAGATACGCAGTATTTT. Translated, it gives CATSIAGPKDTQYF.

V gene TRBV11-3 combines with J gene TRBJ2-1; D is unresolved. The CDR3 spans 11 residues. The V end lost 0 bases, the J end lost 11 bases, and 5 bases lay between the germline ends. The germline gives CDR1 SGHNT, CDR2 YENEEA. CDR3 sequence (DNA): TGTGCCAGCAGCTTAGATGGACAGCAGTTCTTC. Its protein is CASSLDGQQFF.

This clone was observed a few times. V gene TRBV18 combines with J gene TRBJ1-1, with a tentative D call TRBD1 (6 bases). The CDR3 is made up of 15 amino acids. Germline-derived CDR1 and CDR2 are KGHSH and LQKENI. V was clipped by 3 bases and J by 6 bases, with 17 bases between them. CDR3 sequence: CASSPQGRGSPEAFF. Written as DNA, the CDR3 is TGTGCCAGCTCACCGCAGGGGAGGGGGAGCCCTGAAGCTTTCTTT.

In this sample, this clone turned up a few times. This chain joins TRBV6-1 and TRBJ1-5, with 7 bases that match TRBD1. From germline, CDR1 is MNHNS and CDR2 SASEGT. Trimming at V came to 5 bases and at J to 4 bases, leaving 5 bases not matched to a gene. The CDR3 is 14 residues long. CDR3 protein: CASSPGQRNQPQHF. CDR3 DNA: TGTGCCAGCAGTCCGGGACAGCGGAATCAGCCCCAGCATTTT.